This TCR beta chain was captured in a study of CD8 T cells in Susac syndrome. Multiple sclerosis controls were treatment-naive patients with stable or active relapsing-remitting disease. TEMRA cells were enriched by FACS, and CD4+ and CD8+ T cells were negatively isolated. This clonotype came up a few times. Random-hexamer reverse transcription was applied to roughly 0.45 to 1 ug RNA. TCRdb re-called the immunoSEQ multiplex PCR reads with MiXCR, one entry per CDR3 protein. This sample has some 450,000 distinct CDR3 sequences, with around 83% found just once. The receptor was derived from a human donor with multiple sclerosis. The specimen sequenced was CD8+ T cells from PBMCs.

The CDR3 sequence: CASSQTQRAHEQYF. Written as DNA, the CDR3 is TGCGCCAGCAGCCAAACCCAGCGGGCCCACGAGCAGTACTTC. The chain has TRBV4-1 and TRBJ2-7; D is possibly TRBD2 (6 bases). The CDR3 length is 14 residues. Trimming took 2 bases from V and 5 from J, leaving 13 bases between them. CDR1 is MGHRA, CDR2 YSYEKL, per germline.